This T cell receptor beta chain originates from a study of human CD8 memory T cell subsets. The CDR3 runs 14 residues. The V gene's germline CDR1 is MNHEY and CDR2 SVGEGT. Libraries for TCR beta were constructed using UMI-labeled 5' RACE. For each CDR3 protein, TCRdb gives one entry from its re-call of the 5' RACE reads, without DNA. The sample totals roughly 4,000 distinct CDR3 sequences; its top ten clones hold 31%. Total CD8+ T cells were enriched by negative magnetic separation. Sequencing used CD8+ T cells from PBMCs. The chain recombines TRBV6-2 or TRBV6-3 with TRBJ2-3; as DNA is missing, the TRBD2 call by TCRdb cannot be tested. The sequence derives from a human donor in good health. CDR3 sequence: CASSYGRATDTQYF.